The rows below give T cell receptor beta chains drawn from one sample of a study of cytomegalovirus exposure and HLA in healthy donors. Libraries were prepared by immunoSEQ multiplex PCR; TCRdb keeps only in-frame clonotypes and omits some of them. This table holds approximately 160,000 clones, 77% found once. The sample consisted of PBMCs. Every receptor here comes from a male donor in good health and CMV-seropositive. CDR3s include the opening cysteine and the closing phenylalanine or tryptophan. Each record gives: J gene, D gene, V gene, clone size, CDR3 protein, CDR3 DNA. A D gene is named only where the DNA matches it firmly. The listing skips clone size in some rows; elsewhere it reads once, few, many or a size class.

>TRBJ1-6|-|TRBV2|few
CASSSTKGNSSPLHF
TGTGCCAGCAGTTCCACAAAGGGGAATAGCTCACCCCTCCACTTT
>TRBJ1-2|-|TRBV19|-
CASRTVYGYTF
TGTGCCAGTAGAACAGTCTATGGCTACACCTTC
>TRBJ1-5|-|TRBV7-2|-
CASSLAANQPQHF
TGTGCCAGCAGCTTAGCCGCGAATCAGCCCCAGCATTTT
>TRBJ1-2|-|TRBV5-5|-
CASSLLGGSYGYTF
TGTGCCAGCAGCTTGTTGGGGGGATCCTATGGCTACACCTTC
>TRBJ2-7|-|TRBV6-1|-
CATSGYPNYEQYF
TGTGCCACCTCAGGGTACCCCAACTACGAGCAGTACTTC
>TRBJ2-7|TRBD1|TRBV5-4|few
CASRDRGLREQYF
TGTGCCAGCCGCGACAGGGGCCTGCGAGAGCAGTACTTC
>TRBJ1-3|TRBD1|TRBV10-1|-
CASSDSRTGGNTIYF
TGCGCCAGCAGTGATTCTCGGACAGGAGGAAACACCATATATTTT
>TRBJ1-1|-|TRBV29-1|-
CSVFESPNRGTEAFF
TGCAGCGTTTTTGAGTCCCCCAACCGGGGCACTGAAGCTTTCTTT
>TRBJ2-1|TRBD2|TRBV30|-
CAWHYFGEGTPYNEQFF
TGTGCCTGGCACTATTTCGGGGAGGGGACCCCCTACAATGAGCAGTTCTTC
>TRBJ2-2|TRBD1|TRBV6-5|-
CASRGQGRWAGELFF
TGTGCCAGCAGGGGACAGGGGCGGTGGGCCGGGGAGCTGTTTTTT
>TRBJ1-2|-|TRBV18|-
CASSPSLYRGNYGYTF
TGTGCCAGCTCACCTTCGTTGTACCGGGGAAACTATGGCTACACCTTC
>TRBJ2-5|-|TRBV29-1|-
CSVCRKGTLEETQYF
TGCAGCGTATGCCGGAAGGGGACTCTGGAAGAGACCCAGTACTTC
>TRBJ2-7|TRBD1|TRBV11-2|-
CASSFGQGPYEQYF
TGTGCCAGCAGCTTCGGACAGGGCCCCTACGAGCAGTACTTC
>TRBJ1-6|-|TRBV9|-
CASSDKGLISYNSPLHF
TGTGCCAGCAGCGACAAGGGGCTGATATCCTATAATTCACCCCTCCACTTT
>TRBJ1-1|-|TRBV11-2|-
CASSFENRNTEAFF
TGTGCCAGCAGCTTCGAGAACCGAAACACTGAAGCTTTCTTT
>TRBJ1-2|-|TRBV5-6|-
CASSLDYGYTF
TGTGCCAGCAGCCTCGACTATGGCTACACCTTC
>TRBJ1-4|TRBD1|TRBV5-1|-
CASSWDSREKLFF
TGCGCCAGCAGCTGGGACAGCCGGGAAAAACTGTTTTTT
>TRBJ2-5|-|TRBV18|-
CASSPQIGEETQYF
TGTGCCAGCTCACCACAGATAGGGGAAGAAACCCAGTACTTC
>TRBJ1-6|TRBD1|TRBV5-1|-
CASSFPDREYIHNSPLHF
TGCGCCAGCAGCTTCCCGGACAGGGAGTATATCCATAATTCACCCCTCCACTTT
>TRBJ2-1|-|TRBV10-1|-
CASSETKTENEQFF
TGCGCCAGCAGTGAGACAAAAACAGAGAATGAGCAGTTCTTC
>TRBJ1-2|TRBD1|TRBV4-1|-
CASSPLPQGGWIWYGYTF
TGCGCCAGCAGCCCCCTTCCCCAGGGGGGTTGGATATGGTATGGCTACACCTTC
>TRBJ1-4|-|TRBV25-1|-
CASRGGGEKLFF
TGTGCCAGCAGAGGCGGCGGAGAAAAACTGTTTTTT
>TRBJ1-5|TRBD1|TRBV4-1|once
CASSRNTGAYQPQHF
TGCGCCAGCAGCCGCAATACAGGGGCCTATCAGCCCCAGCATTTT
>TRBJ1-2|-|TRBV18|-
CASSPTGRDGYTF
TGTGCCAGCTCACCAACCGGGAGGGATGGCTACACCTTC
>TRBJ1-2|-|TRBV7-8|-
CASSLVYRPTPNYGYTF
TGTGCCAGCAGCTTAGTATACAGGCCTACTCCCAACTATGGCTACACCTTC
>TRBJ1-5|-|TRBV6-5|-
CASSQTGDSNQPQHF
TGTGCCAGCAGCCAGACAGGAGATAGCAATCAGCCCCAGCATTTT
>TRBJ2-2|-|TRBV21-1|-
CASSTQYGQGAGELFF
TGTGCCAGCAGCACCCAATATGGACAGGGGGCCGGGGAGCTGTTTTTT
>TRBJ1-2|-|TRBV5-1|-
CASSGGQNLGYTF
TGCGCCAGCAGCGGTGGACAGAACCTAGGCTACACCTTC
>TRBJ1-2|-|TRBV9|-
CASSAGGGRGYGYTF
TGTGCCAGCAGCGCCGGTGGAGGTCGGGGTTATGGCTACACCTTC
>TRBJ2-7|TRBD2|TRBV5-1|-
CASSPTSGVSYEQYF
TGCGCCAGCAGCCCGACTAGCGGGGTGTCCTACGAGCAGTACTTC
>TRBJ2-5|TRBD2|TRBV9|-
CASSVEPSGETQYF
TGTGCCAGCAGCGTAGAGCCTAGCGGAGAGACCCAGTACTTC
>TRBJ1-1|-|TRBV18|-
CASSPPPQGETEAFF
TGTGCCAGCTCACCACCCCCCCAAGGGGAAACTGAAGCTTTCTTT
>TRBJ1-2|TRBD1|TRBV2|-
CASRFLRDRATYGYTF
TGTGCCAGCAGATTCCTCCGGGACAGGGCAACCTATGGCTACACCTTC
>TRBJ1-5|-|TRBV7-9|-
CASSPSVSQPQHF
TGTGCCAGCAGCCCCTCGGTGAGTCAGCCCCAGCATTTT
>TRBJ1-2|-|TRBV5-1|-
CASSVRQTTYYGYTF
TGTGCCAGCAGCGTAAGACAGACAACTTACTATGGCTACACCTTC
>TRBJ1-1|-|TRBV10-3|-
CAISDSGDGQGEAFF
TGTGCCATCAGTGACTCAGGGGATGGACAAGGTGAAGCTTTCTTT
>TRBJ2-7|-|TRBV2|-
CASSFSGRVIHEQYF
TGTGCCAGCAGTTTTTCGGGCAGGGTCATCCACGAGCAGTACTTC
>TRBJ1-2|-|TRBV4-1|few
CASSLTGSGYTF
TGCGCCAGCAGCCTTACAGGGAGCGGCTACACCTTC
>TRBJ1-1|-|TRBV7-3|-
CASSLSGGVNTEAFF
TGTGCCAGCAGCTTAAGTGGAGGGGTGAACACTGAAGCTTTCTTT
>TRBJ2-1|TRBD1|TRBV10-3|-
CAISEFWDRDDNEQFF
TGTGCCATCAGTGAGTTCTGGGACAGGGACGACAATGAGCAGTTCTTC
>TRBJ2-1|-|TRBV19|-
CASSIVGIGQGLEQFF
TGTGCCAGTAGTATAGTCGGCATTGGGCAGGGACTTGAGCAGTTCTTC